Following are 18 T cell receptor beta chains from one sample sequenced in a study of T-cell memory formation after mild COVID-19. TCRdb fed the 5' RACE reads into MiXCR, producing one record per CDR3 protein. The data contain around 200,000 distinct CDR3 sequences, about 22% of them singletons. The source material was PBMCs or a T cell subset sorted from them (not recorded which). The receptors were sampled from an adult woman who had mild COVID-19 (a few samples of this study predate the infection). Cell type and time point are not known.

V usage is TRBV12-3 or TRBV12-4 and J usage is TRBJ1-4, with no clear D. The CDR3 runs 14 residues. V lost 3 bases and J 8 bases, leaving 13 bases between the germline ends. The CDR3 region is CASSFLSREEKLFF. The CDR3, as DNA: TGTGCCAGCAGTTTTCTCTCTCGGGAGGAAAAACTGTTTTTT.

This chain's CDR3 is CASSLFQGTYNEQFF. In nucleotides, the CDR3 is TGTGCCAGCAGCTTATTCCAGGGAACCTACAATGAGCAGTTCTTC. The J gene is TRBJ2-1, the V gene TRBV11-2, with TRBD1 as a possible D gene (5 bases). Between the trimmed V and J ends, which lost 2 bases and 2 bases, there was a span of 10 bases. The CDR3 consists of 15 residues. CDR1 is SGHAT, CDR2 FQNNGV, per germline.

The chain joins TRBV29-1 to TRBJ1-6; TRBD1 matches at 7 bases. This CDR3 region has 14 residues. Germline CDR1 reads SQVTM; CDR2 reads ANQGSEA. Losses at the gene ends were 4 bases for V and 7 bases for J; bases not matched to a gene: 7. DNA for the CDR3: TGCAGCGTTGCCGAGACAGGGTTGAATTCACCCCTCCACTTT. Its protein product is CSVAETGLNSPLHF.

This chain links TRBV5-1 with TRBJ1-3; no definite D call. Germline CDR1 reads SGHRS; CDR2 reads YFSETQ. This CDR3 comprises 12 residues. V gave up 7 bases and J gave up 2 bases, with 7 bases separating them. CDR3 sequence: CASFSPGNTIYF. The CDR3 coding sequence is TGCGCCAGCTTTTCGCCTGGAAACACCATATATTTT. The whole variable domain, filled in from reference TRBV5-1 and TRBJ1-3, reads KAGVTQTPRYLIKTRGQQVTLSCSPISGHRSVSWYQQTPGQGLQFLFEYFSETQRNKGNFPGRFSGRQFSNSRSEMNVSTLELGDSALYLCASFSPGNTIYFGEGSWLTVV.

CDR3 nucleotide sequence: TGTGCCAGCAGCTTAGCCCTCGGAGACTATGGCTACACCTTC. Translation gives CASSLALGDYGYTF. This sequence joins TRBV11-2 and TRBJ1-2, with D unresolved. Trimming left V 1 base short and J 3 bases short, with 9 bases between. The germline CDR1 and CDR2 sequences are SGHAT and FQNNGV. The CDR3 is 14 residues long.

The CDR3 coding sequence is TGTGCCAGCAGCCCTGCTTCGGGCGCCGAAAATGAGCAGTTCTTC. It translates to CASSPASGAENEQFF. This sequence joins TRBV9 and TRBJ2-1, with D unclear. There are 15 residues in the CDR3. Germline loops: CDR1 SGDLS, CDR2 YYNGEE. V was cut by 4 bases and J by 7 bases, with 18 bases left in between. Supplemented by reference TRBV9 and TRBJ2-1, the full variable domain reads DSGVTQTPKHLITATGQRVTLRCSPRSGDLSVYWYQQSLDQGLQFLIQYYNGEERAKGNILERFSAQQFPDLHSELNLSSLELGDSALYFCASSPASGAENEQFFGPGTRLTVL.

The chain uses TRBV20-1 and TRBJ1-6, with TRBD1 matching over 10 bases. From germline, CDR1 is DFQATT and CDR2 SNEGSKA (reference sequence). The CDR3 totals 16 residues. V shed 3 bases, J shed 3 bases, and the junction held 5 bases outside the gene matches. CDR3 DNA sequence: TGCAGTGCTAGGGACAGGGGGATAGGCTATAATTCACCCCTCCACTTT. It translates to CSARDRGIGYNSPLHF.

This chain uses TRBV4-1 with TRBJ2-7; D is unresolved. The CDR3 consists of 14 residues. Germline CDR1 MGHRA, CDR2 YSYEKL. V gave up 1 base and J gave up 3 bases, with 10 bases separating them. The CDR3 reads CASSQGTGHYEQYF. CDR3 sequence (DNA): TGCGCCAGCAGCCAAGGGACGGGCCACTACGAGCAGTACTTC.

Comments on this clonotype: The final CDR3 position lacks the conserved phenylalanine or tryptophan, pointing to a likely read error. Because the CDR3's place on the DNA is in doubt, the DNA is left out and the CDR3 is given as listed by TCRdb. The CDR3 loop reads CASSLAPRGGGYNEQSL. The V gene is TRBV5-1, the J gene TRBJ2-1; the table's D call, TRBD1, was not checked against the DNA. Both ends counted, the CDR3 spans 17 residues. Germline CDR1 is SGHRS and CDR2 is YFSETQ.

This chain joins TRBV9 and TRBJ2-3; 10 bases map to TRBD2. This CDR3 has 16 amino acids. V shed 3 bases, J shed 5 bases, and the junction held 9 bases outside the gene matches. The germline gives CDR1 SGDLS, CDR2 YYNGEE. The CDR3 loop reads CASSALLAGVGDTQYF. CDR3 nucleotides: TGTGCCAGCAGCGCCCTTCTAGCGGGAGTAGGAGATACGCAGTATTTT.

This clonotype was detected only a few times. The chain has TRBV9 and TRBJ1-1; D not resolved. The CDR3 loop spans 14 amino acids. Germline V gene sequence: CDR1 SGDLS, CDR2 YYNGEE. V was clipped by 3 bases and J by 8 bases, with 17 bases between them. This chain's CDR3 is CASSATSTLLEAFF. The DNA for the CDR3 is TGTGCCAGCAGCGCCACTTCGACACTCCTGGAAGCTTTCTTT.

The V gene is TRBV7-9, the J gene TRBJ1-2, with 8 positions matching TRBD1. The length of the CDR3 is 15 residues. Trimming at V came to 3 bases and at J to 0 bases, leaving 3 bases not matched to a gene. Germline values: CDR1 SEHNR, CDR2 FQNEAQ (reference sequence). CDR3 sequence (DNA): TGTGCCAGCAGCTTCCCGGGACAGGCTAACTATGGCTACACCTTC. It yields the protein CASSFPGQANYGYTF. Together with reference TRBV7-9 and TRBJ1-2, the CDR3 gives the full variable domain: DTGVSQNPRHKITKRGQNVTFRCDPISEHNRLYWYRQTLGQGPEFLTYFQNEAQLEKSRLLSDRFSAERPKGSFSTLEIQRTEQGDSAMYLCASSFPGQANYGYTFGSGTRLTVV.

The rearrangement uses TRBV29-1 and TRBJ2-1; 8 bases fit TRBD2. Germline lookup yields CDR1 SQVTM and CDR2 ANQGSEA. CDR3 length: 15 residues. The V gene end was trimmed by 3 bases and the J gene end by 3 bases; junction bases not matched to a gene: 7. Here the CDR3 reads CSVEPGLEVYNEQFF. CDR3 coding DNA: TGCAGCGTTGAGCCGGGACTAGAGGTCTACAATGAGCAGTTCTTC.

The chain couples TRBV9 to TRBJ2-1, with 11 bases fitting TRBD2. This CDR3 has 17 amino acids. The trim removed 4 bases at V and 5 bases at J, leaving 11 bases unmatched. Germline-derived CDR1 and CDR2 are SGDLS and YYNGEE. CDR3 amino acids: CASSFPTGLAENNEQFF. The CDR3 DNA reads as TGTGCCAGCAGCTTTCCAACGGGACTAGCGGAGAACAATGAGCAGTTCTTC.

In this sample, this clonotype turned up a few times. The chain employs TRBV4-3 and TRBJ2-5; D call uncertain. This CDR3 contains 15 residues. Germline values: CDR1 LGHNA, CDR2 YSLEER. Trimming took 1 base from V and 5 from J, leaving 14 bases between them. CDR3 region: CASSQGTGSSETQYF. In DNA form, the CDR3 reads TGCGCCAGCAGCCAAGGGACCGGTAGCTCGGAGACCCAGTACTTC.

This chain uses TRBV3-1 with TRBJ1-1; the D gene is possibly TRBD1 (5 bases). This CDR3 region has 15 residues. The germline V and J ends were trimmed by 4 bases and 4 bases, with 16 bases remaining between them. Germline V gene sequence: CDR1 LGHDT, CDR2 YNNKEL (reference sequence). CDR3 bases: TGTGCCAGCAGCCCGGGCATGATTACAGGCACTGAAGCTTTCTTT. Its protein product is CASSPGMITGTEAFF.

This rearrangement joins TRBV11-1 to TRBJ2-3, with D hard to call. Trimming left V 3 bases short and J 5 bases short, with 9 bases between. The CDR3 is 13 residues long. Per the germline V gene, CDR1 is SGHAT and CDR2 is FQDESV (reference sequence). DNA of the CDR3: TGTGCCAGCAGCTTCCCGCGTGGAGATACGCAGTATTTT. Translating it yields CASSFPRGDTQYF.

This chain joins TRBV12-3 or TRBV12-4 and TRBJ2-7; D may be TRBD1 (6 bases). The V end was cut by 4 bases, the J end by 7 bases, with 17 bases between. The CDR3 sequence is 14 residues long. CDR3 in amino acids: CASSSWYSGEEQYF. In DNA, the CDR3 is TGTGCCAGCAGTTCCTGGTATTCAGGGGAAGAGCAGTACTTC.